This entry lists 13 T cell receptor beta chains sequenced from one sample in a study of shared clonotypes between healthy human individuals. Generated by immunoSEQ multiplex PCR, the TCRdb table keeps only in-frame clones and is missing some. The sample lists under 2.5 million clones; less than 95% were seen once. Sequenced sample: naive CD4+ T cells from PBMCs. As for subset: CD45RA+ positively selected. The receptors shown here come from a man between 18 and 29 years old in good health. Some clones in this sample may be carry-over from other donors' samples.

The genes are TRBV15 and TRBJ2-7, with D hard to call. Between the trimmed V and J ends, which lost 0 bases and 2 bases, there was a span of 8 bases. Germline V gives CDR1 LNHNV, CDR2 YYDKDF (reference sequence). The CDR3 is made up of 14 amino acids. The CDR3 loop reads CATSRDHRTYEQYF. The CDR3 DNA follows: TGTGCCACCAGCAGAGATCACAGAACCTACGAGCAGTACTTC.

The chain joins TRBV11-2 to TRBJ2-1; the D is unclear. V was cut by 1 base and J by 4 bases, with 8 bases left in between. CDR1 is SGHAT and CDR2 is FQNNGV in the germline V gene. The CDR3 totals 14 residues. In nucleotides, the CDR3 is TGTGCCAGCAGCTTAGGTCCCAGTTACAATGAGCAGTTCTTC. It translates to CASSLGPSYNEQFF.

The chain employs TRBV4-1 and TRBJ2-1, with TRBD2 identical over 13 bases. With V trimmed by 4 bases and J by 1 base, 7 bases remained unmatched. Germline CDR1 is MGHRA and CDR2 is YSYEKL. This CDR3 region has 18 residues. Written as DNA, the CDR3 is TGCGCCAGCAGCCCGGGACTAGCGGGACTGTTATCCTACAATGAGCAGTTCTTC. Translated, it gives CASSPGLAGLLSYNEQFF.

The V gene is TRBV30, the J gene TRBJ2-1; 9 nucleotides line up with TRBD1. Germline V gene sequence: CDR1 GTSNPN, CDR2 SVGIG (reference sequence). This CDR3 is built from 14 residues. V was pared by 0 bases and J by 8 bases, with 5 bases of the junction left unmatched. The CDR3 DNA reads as TGTGCCTGGAGTGTGTATCGACAGGGGGATGAGCAGTTCTTC. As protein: CAWSVYRQGDEQFF.

The CDR3 DNA reads TGTGCCAGCAGCTATATAACTAGAACCTACAATGAGCAGTTCTTC. It encodes CASSYITRTYNEQFF. The chain is built from TRBV5-4 and TRBJ2-1, with a weak D call TRBD2 (5 bases). Germline V gene data show CDR1 as SGHNT and CDR2 as YYREEE (reference sequence). V lost 3 bases and J lost 2, with 12 bases in between. The CDR3 is made up of 15 amino acids. Together with reference TRBV5-4 and TRBJ2-1, the CDR3 gives the full variable domain: ETGVTQSPTHLIKTRGQQVTLRCSSQSGHNTVSWYQQALGQGPQFIFQYYREEENGRGNFPPRFSGLQFPNYSSELNVNALELDDSALYLCASSYITRTYNEQFFGPGTRLTVL.

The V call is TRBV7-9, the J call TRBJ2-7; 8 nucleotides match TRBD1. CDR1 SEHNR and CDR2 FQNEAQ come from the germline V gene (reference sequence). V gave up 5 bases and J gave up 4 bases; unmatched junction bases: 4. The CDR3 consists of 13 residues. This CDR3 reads CASSKQGGYEQYF. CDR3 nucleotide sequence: TGTGCCAGCAGCAAACAGGGGGGATACGAGCAGTACTTC.

This CDR3 reads CAWKLSSYEQYF. In DNA, the CDR3 is TGTGCCTGGAAGCTAAGCTCCTACGAGCAGTACTTC. The rearrangement uses TRBV30 and TRBJ2-7; unclear D gene. There are 12 residues in the CDR3. Per germline, CDR1 GTSNPN and CDR2 SVGIG (reference sequence). Trimming took off 4 bases at V and 0 bases at J, with 7 bases between the two ends.

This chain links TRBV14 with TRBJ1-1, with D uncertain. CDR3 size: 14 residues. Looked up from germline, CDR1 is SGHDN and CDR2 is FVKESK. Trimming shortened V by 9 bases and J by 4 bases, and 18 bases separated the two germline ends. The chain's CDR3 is CASNPAGFGTEAFF. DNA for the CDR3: TGTGCCAGTAACCCAGCAGGTTTCGGCACTGAAGCTTTCTTT.

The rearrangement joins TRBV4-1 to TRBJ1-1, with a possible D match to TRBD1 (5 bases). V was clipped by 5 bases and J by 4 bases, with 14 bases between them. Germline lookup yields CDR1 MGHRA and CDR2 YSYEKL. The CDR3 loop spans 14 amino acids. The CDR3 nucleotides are TGCGCCAGCAGCACTGACAGACTTGTCACTGAAGCTTTCTTT. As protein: CASSTDRLVTEAFF.

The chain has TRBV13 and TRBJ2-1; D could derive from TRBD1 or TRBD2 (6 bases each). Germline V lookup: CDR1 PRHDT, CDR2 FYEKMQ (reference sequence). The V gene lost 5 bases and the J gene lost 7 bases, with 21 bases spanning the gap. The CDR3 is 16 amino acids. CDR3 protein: CASSPLEGGTRNEQFF. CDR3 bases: TGTGCCAGCAGCCCGTTGGAGGGGGGAACAAGGAATGAGCAGTTCTTC.

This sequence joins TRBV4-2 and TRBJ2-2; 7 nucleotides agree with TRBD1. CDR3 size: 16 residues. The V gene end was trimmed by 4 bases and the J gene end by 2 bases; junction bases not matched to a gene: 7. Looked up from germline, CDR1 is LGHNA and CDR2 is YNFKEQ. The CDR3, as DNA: TGTGCCAGCAGCCGGTCACAGGGGTTCAACACCGGGGAGCTGTTTTTT. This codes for CASSRSQGFNTGELFF.

The CDR3 reads CASSDGGYHEQFF. As DNA, the CDR3 is TGTGCCAGCAGTGACGGGGGGTATCATGAGCAGTTCTTC. J is TRBJ2-1 and V is TRBV6-4; TRBD2 is a possible D gene (6 bases). From germline, CDR1 is MRHNA and CDR2 SNTAGT. CDR3 length equals 13 residues. Trimming cost V 2 bases and J 8 bases, with 10 bases left between them.

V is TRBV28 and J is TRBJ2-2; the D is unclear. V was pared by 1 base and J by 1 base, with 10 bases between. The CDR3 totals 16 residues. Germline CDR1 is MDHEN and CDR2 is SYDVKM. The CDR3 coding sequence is TGTGCCAGCAGTTTATCGTGGACGGGGAACACCGGGGAGCTGTTTTTT. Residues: CASSLSWTGNTGELFF.